The 13 T cell receptor beta chains below were found in one sample sequenced in a study of early T cells in non-severe SARS-CoV-2 infection. From the 5' RACE reads, TCRdb called clonotypes with MiXCR, one entry per CDR3 protein. The data contain around 60,000 distinct CDR3 sequences, roughly 13% of them singletons. Input material: whole blood. These receptors were taken from an adult who was a healthcare worker with PCR-confirmed SARS-CoV-2 infection or an uninfected control (not recorded which).

This clonotype has at least ten counts. This chain links TRBV30 with TRBJ1-2, with 7 bases lining up with TRBD1. This CDR3 has 12 amino acids. The V segment lost 2 bases and the J segment 11 bases; nucleotides outside the gene matches: 8. Germline V gene lookup returns CDR1 GTSNPN and CDR2 SVGIG (reference sequence). CDR3 sequence: CAWSPTGVGYTF. CDR3 DNA: TGTGCCTGGAGTCCCACAGGGGTAGGGTACACCTTC. Together with reference TRBV30 and TRBJ1-2, the CDR3 gives the full variable domain: SQTIHQWPATLVQPVGSPLSLECTVEGTSNPNLYWYRQAAGRGLQLLFYSVGIGQISSEVPQNLSASRPQDRQFILSSKKLLLSDSGFYLCAWSPTGVGYTFGSGTRLTVV.

J is TRBJ2-1 and V is TRBV7-6, with a possible D match to TRBD2 (5 bases). The CDR3 is made up of 13 amino acids. V was shortened by 5 bases and J by 7 bases, with 12 bases between the two germline ends. CDR1 and CDR2 from the germline V gene are SGHVS and FNYEAQ. The CDR3: CASSPLTGNEQFF. The CDR3 coding sequence is TGTGCCAGCAGCCCCCTGACGGGGAATGAGCAGTTCTTC.

The chain links TRBV4-2 to TRBJ2-3, with TRBD1 matching 10 bases. Germline V lookup: CDR1 LGHNA, CDR2 YNFKEQ. The CDR3 contains 17 residues. The ends lost 0 bases at V and 4 bases at J; junction bases unmatched: 7. In DNA, the CDR3 is TGTGCCAGCAGCCAAGACCCAGGGACAGGGGATTCAGATACGCAGTATTTT. Translation: CASSQDPGTGDSDTQYF.

This clonotype showed up just a few times. The rearrangement joins TRBV5-1 to TRBJ2-3; 11 bases fit TRBD2. Trimming cost V 4 bases and J 3 bases; bases outside gene matches: 4. CDR1 and CDR2 (germline): SGHRS, YFSETQ. This CDR3 contains 15 residues. This CDR3 reads CASSKGLAVTDTQYF. CDR3 DNA: TGCGCCAGCAGCAAGGGACTAGCGGTAACAGATACGCAGTATTTT. Based on the CDR3 plus reference TRBV5-1 and TRBJ2-3, the full variable domain is KAGVTQTPRYLIKTRGQQVTLSCSPISGHRSVSWYQQTPGQGLQFLFEYFSETQRNKGNFPGRFSGRQFSNSRSEMNVSTLELGDSALYLCASSKGLAVTDTQYFGPGTRLTVL.

In its sample, this clonotype was seen many times. V and J are TRBV4-2 and TRBJ1-6; D is unclear. Trimming removed 1 base from V and 4 bases from J, with 11 bases in between. The CDR3 loop spans 16 amino acids. Germline V CDR1 and CDR2: LGHNA, YNFKEQ. This CDR3 reads CASSQAVQIYNSPLHF. As DNA, the CDR3 is TGTGCCAGCAGCCAAGCGGTGCAGATTTATAATTCACCCCTCCACTTT.

This clonotype has just a few counts. V gene TRBV12-3 or TRBV12-4 combines with J gene TRBJ2-3; no clear D. V lost 5 bases, J lost 0 bases, and 9 bases lay in between. This CDR3 spans 14 amino acids. The CDR3 DNA follows: TGTGCCAGCAGTCAAGGACGGAGCACAGATACGCAGTATTTT. It is translated as CASSQGRSTDTQYF.

The rearrangement uses TRBV11-2 and TRBJ2-3, with 8 bases matching TRBD2. Per germline, CDR1 SGHAT and CDR2 FQNNGV. This CDR3 has 18 amino acids. V gave up 5 bases and J gave up 5 bases; unmatched junction bases: 18. This CDR3 is CASSPHPFRGGLEDTQYF. The CDR3 coding sequence is TGTGCCAGCAGCCCACACCCCTTTCGGGGGGGCTTAGAAGATACGCAGTATTTT. Using reference TRBV11-2 and TRBJ2-3 for the parts outside the CDR3, the full variable domain is EAGVAQSPRYKIIEKRQSVAFWCNPISGHATLYWYQQILGQGPKLLIQFQNNGVVDDSQLPKDRFSAERLKGVDSTLKIQPAKLEDSAVYLCASSPHPFRGGLEDTQYFGPGTRLTVL.

The rearrangement links TRBV29-1 to TRBJ1-2; D gene ambiguous. Germline V gene sequence: CDR1 SQVTM, CDR2 ANQGSEA. V was cut by 1 base and J by 0 bases, with 9 bases left in between. The CDR3 covers 14 residues. The CDR3 sequence: CSVEASTANYGYTF. In DNA, the CDR3 is TGCAGCGTTGAAGCCTCGACGGCTAACTATGGCTACACCTTC.

Many counts were recorded for this clonotype. The rearrangement links TRBV19 to TRBJ1-1, with D uncertain. The CDR3 has 13 amino acids. V lost 2 bases, J lost 2 bases, and 6 bases lay in between. The germline gives CDR1 LNHDA, CDR2 SQIVND (reference sequence). CDR3 amino acids: CASSIRLNTEAFF. CDR3 nucleotide sequence: TGTGCCAGTAGTATACGACTAAACACTGAAGCTTTCTTT.

The chain uses TRBV9 and TRBJ1-6; no clear D. There are 16 residues in the CDR3. In germline, CDR1 is SGDLS, CDR2 YYNGEE. The V end lost 0 bases, the J end lost 1 base, and 8 bases lay between the germline ends. The CDR3 sequence is CASSVAGDSYNSPLHF. CDR3 bases: TGTGCCAGCAGCGTAGCGGGAGATTCCTATAATTCACCCCTCCACTTT.

This chain joins TRBV6-1 and TRBJ1-1; 8 bases align to TRBD1. J gave up 5 bases and V 7 bases, and 6 bases lay outside the gene matches. The CDR3 spans 13 residues. The germline CDR1 and CDR2 sequences are MNHNS and SASEGT. CDR3 loop: CASTGGRGTEAFF. The DNA of the CDR3 is TGTGCCAGCACAGGGGGCAGGGGTACTGAAGCTTTCTTT.

The chain recombines TRBV5-1 with TRBJ2-1; no firm D call. Trimming left V 0 bases short and J 6 bases short, with 7 bases between. CDR1 SGHRS and CDR2 YFSETQ come from the germline V gene. The CDR3 contains 13 residues. CDR3 region: CASSLDSFNEQFF. CDR3 sequence (DNA): TGCGCCAGCAGCTTGGACAGCTTCAATGAGCAGTTCTTC.

Comments on this clonotype: This clone may be a read error of a much larger clone one base away. This chain connects TRBV19 to TRBJ1-4; TRBD1 matches 8 bases. The CDR3 extends over 15 amino acids. Germline CDR1 LNHDA, CDR2 SQIVND (reference sequence). CDR3 nucleotides: TGTGCCAGTAGTCCAGGGACAGGTGGCCACGAAAAAATGTTTTTT. Amino acid sequence: CASSPGTGGHEKMFF.